This TCR beta chain was sequenced in a study of cytomegalovirus exposure and HLA in healthy donors. The PCR used 60 Vbeta and 13 Jbeta primers. Profiling relied on immunoSEQ multiplex PCR, and the TCRdb table lists in-frame clones only, not all of them. The sample records about 100,000 clones, 76% being singletons. This clone has more than one count but fewer than ten. This CDR3 is 18 amino acids long. CDR1 is LGHNA and CDR2 is YNFKEQ in the germline V gene. The junction had 11 bases not matched to a gene; V was cut back by 1 base and J by 2 bases. The J gene is TRBJ2-7, the V gene TRBV4-2; 10 bases are a match to TRBD2. The receptor comes from a woman between 50 and 59 years old in good health and CMV-seropositive. The sequenced sample was PBMCs. CDR3 sequence (DNA): TGTGCCAGCAGCCAAGTGTCGAGCGGGGGGGCTTCGCCCTACGAGCAGTACTTC. Translating it yields CASSQVSSGGASPYEQYF.